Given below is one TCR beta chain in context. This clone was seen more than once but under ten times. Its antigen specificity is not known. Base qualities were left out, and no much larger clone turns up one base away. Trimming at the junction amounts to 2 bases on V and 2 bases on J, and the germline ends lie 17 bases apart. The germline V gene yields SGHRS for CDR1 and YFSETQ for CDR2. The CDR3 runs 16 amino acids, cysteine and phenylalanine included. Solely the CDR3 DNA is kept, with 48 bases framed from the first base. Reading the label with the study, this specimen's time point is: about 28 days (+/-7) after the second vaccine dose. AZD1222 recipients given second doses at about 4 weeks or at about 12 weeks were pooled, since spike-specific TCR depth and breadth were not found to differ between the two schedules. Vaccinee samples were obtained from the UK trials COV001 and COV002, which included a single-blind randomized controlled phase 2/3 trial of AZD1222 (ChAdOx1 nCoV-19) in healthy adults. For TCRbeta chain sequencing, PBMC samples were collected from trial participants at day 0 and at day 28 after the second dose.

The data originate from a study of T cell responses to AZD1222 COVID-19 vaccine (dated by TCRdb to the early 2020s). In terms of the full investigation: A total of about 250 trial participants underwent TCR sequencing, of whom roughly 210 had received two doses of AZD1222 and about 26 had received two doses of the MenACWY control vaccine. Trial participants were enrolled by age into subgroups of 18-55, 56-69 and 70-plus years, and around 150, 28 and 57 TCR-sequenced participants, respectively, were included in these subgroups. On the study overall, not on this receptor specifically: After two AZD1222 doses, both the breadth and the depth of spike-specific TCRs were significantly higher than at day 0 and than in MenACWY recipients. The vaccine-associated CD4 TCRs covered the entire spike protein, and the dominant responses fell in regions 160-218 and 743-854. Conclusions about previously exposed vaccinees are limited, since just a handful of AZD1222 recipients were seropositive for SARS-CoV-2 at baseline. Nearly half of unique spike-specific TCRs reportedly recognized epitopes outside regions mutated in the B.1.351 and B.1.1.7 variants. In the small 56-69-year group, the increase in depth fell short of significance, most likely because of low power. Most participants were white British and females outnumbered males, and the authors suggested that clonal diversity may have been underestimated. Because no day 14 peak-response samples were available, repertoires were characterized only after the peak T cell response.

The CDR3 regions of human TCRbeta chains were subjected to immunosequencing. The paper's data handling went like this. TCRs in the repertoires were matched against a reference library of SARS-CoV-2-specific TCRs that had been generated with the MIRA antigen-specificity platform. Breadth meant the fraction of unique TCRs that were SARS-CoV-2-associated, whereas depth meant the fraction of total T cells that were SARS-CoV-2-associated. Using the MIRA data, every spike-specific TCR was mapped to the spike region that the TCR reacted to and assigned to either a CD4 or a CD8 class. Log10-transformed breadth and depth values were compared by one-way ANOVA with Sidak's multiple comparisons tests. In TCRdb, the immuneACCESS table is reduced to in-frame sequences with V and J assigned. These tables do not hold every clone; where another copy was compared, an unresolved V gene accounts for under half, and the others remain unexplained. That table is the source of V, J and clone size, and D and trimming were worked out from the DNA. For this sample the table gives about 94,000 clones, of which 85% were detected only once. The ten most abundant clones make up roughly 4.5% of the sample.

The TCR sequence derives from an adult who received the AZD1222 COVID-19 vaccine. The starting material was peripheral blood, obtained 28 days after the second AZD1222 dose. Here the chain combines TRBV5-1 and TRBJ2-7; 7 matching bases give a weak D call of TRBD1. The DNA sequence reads TGCGCCAGCAGCTTAACCCGTCAGGGGGGCCCCTACGAGCAGTACTTC. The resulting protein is CASSLTRQGGPYEQYF.